A selection of T cell receptor beta chains follows, all from one sample in a study of blood T cell repertoires in COVID-19. Only in-frame clones appear in the TCRdb table, and some are missing; sequencing was by immunoSEQ multiplex PCR. The table lists approximately 430,000 clones, 70% to 90% of them singletons. Sample: peripheral blood. These TCRs come from a woman aged 30 to 39 with active or convalescent COVID-19. Both conserved end residues are part of each CDR3. Fields, in order: V gene, clone size, J gene, D gene, CDR3 protein, CDR3 DNA. A D gene is named only where the DNA matches it firmly. Some rows have no size entry. The others give once, few or many, or a class for an expanded clone.

>TRBV14|NA|TRBJ2-7|NA
CASSRNAGGNPYEQYF
TGTGCCAGCAGCCGAAATGCCGGGGGTAACCCCTACGAGCAGTACTTC
>TRBV2|NA|TRBJ1-5|NA
CASSGSGFGQPQHF
TGTGCCAGCAGTGGGTCGGGTTTTGGTCAGCCCCAGCATTTT
>TRBV25-1|NA|TRBJ1-2|NA
CASSFSTGRYGYTF
TGTGCCAGCAGTTTTTCCACAGGCCGCTATGGCTACACCTTC
>TRBV19|NA|TRBJ2-7|NA
CASSIIYSSYEQYF
TGTGCCAGTAGTATAATCTACTCCTCCTACGAGCAGTACTTC
>TRBV3-1/TRBV3-2|NA|TRBJ1-4|NA
CASSVDTGATNEKLFF
TGTGCCAGCAGCGTCGATACAGGAGCAACTAATGAAAAACTGTTTTTT
>TRBV5-1|NA|TRBJ2-2|TRBD2
CASSLGAGGPSGELFF
TGCGCCAGCAGCTTGGGAGCGGGAGGGCCGAGCGGGGAGCTGTTTTTT
>TRBV25-1|NA|TRBJ1-2|NA
CASSARGGGYTF
TGTGCCAGCAGTGCTAGGGGGGGCGGCTACACCTTC
>TRBV2|NA|TRBJ1-5|TRBD1
CASSDRGGQPQHF
TGTGCCAGCAGCGACAGGGGAGGTCAGCCCCAGCATTTT
>TRBV5-1|NA|TRBJ1-5|NA
CASSLGGFGQPQHF
TGCGCCAGCAGCTTGGGAGGGTTTGGACAGCCCCAGCATTTT
>TRBV27|NA|TRBJ2-1|NA
CASSLGNIGDNEQFF
TGTGCCAGCAGTTTAGGTAATATAGGGGACAATGAGCAGTTCTTC
>TRBV27|NA|TRBJ2-5|TRBD1
CASSAQGFMETQYF
TGTGCCAGCAGTGCACAGGGGTTTATGGAGACCCAGTACTTC
>TRBV19|NA|TRBJ1-1|NA
CASSTGTTEAFF
TGTGCCAGTAGCACAGGGACCACTGAAGCTTTCTTT
>TRBV25-1|NA|TRBJ1-3|TRBD1
CASSEYRGQGVRNTIYF
TGTGCCAGCAGTGAATATCGAGGACAGGGTGTCAGAAACACCATATATTTT
>TRBV29-1|NA|TRBJ1-4|NA
CSVGGTSVEKLFF
TGCAGCGTTGGTGGCACCTCTGTCGAAAAACTGTTTTTT
>TRBV19|NA|TRBJ2-1|NA
CASSIFQGSYNEQFF
TGTGCCAGTAGTATTTTCCAGGGCTCCTACAATGAGCAGTTCTTC
>TRBV2|NA|TRBJ1-4|NA
CASSETPHKTGWGEKLFF
TGTGCCAGCAGTGAAACCCCTCACAAGACAGGTTGGGGTGAAAAACTGTTTTTT
>TRBV5-1|NA|TRBJ2-2|TRBD2
CASSLDSFGEGRTGELFF
TGCGCCAGCAGCTTGGATAGCTTTGGGGAGGGCCGAACCGGGGAGCTGTTTTTT
>TRBV27|NA|TRBJ2-1|TRBD1
CAIRQGASDPRTPGEQFF
TGTGCCATCAGACAGGGGGCCTCCGACCCGCGAACTCCGGGTGAGCAGTTCTTC
>TRBV3-1/TRBV3-2|NA|TRBJ2-3|NA
CASSQFGQGTDTQYF
TGTGCCAGCAGCCAATTTGGGCAGGGCACAGATACGCAGTATTTT
>TRBV7-9|NA|TRBJ1-5|TRBD1
CASSEGQGGRPQHF
TGTGCCAGCAGCGAAGGACAGGGGGGGAGGCCCCAGCATTTT
>TRBV30|NA|TRBJ2-1|NA
CAWSVLREQFF
TGTGCCTGGAGTGTACTCCGTGAGCAGTTCTTC
>TRBV5-1|NA|TRBJ2-2|NA
CASGQVTAWNTGELFF
TGCGCCAGCGGCCAAGTTACCGCCTGGAACACCGGGGAGCTGTTTTTT
>TRBV19|once|TRBJ1-4|NA
CASSMGSRWDEKLFF
TGTGCCAGTAGTATGGGGAGCAGATGGGATGAAAAACTGTTTTTT
>TRBV19|NA|TRBJ1-1|TRBD1
CASSLTGGPLTEAFF
TGTGCCAGTAGTCTGACAGGGGGCCCGCTCACTGAAGCTTTCTTT
>TRBV4-1|once|TRBJ2-1|TRBD1
CASTHDRVSYNEQFF
TGCGCCAGCACCCACGACAGGGTCTCCTACAATGAGCAGTTCTTC
>TRBV2|NA|TRBJ1-5|NA
CASSEEQGEQPQHF
TGTGCCAGCAGTGAGGAACAGGGAGAACAGCCCCAGCATTTT
>TRBV12-3/TRBV12-4|NA|TRBJ1-5|NA
CASSLSGGQPQHF
TGTGCCAGCAGTTTATCAGGAGGCCAGCCCCAGCATTTT
>TRBV5-1|NA|TRBJ2-1|NA
CASSFLDQSYNEQFF
TGCGCCAGCAGTTTCCTAGACCAGTCCTACAATGAGCAGTTCTTC
>TRBV19|NA|TRBJ2-7|TRBD2
CASSIVRGDEQYF
TGTGCCAGTAGTATAGTTCGGGGGGACGAGCAGTACTTC
>TRBV3-1/TRBV3-2|NA|TRBJ2-5|TRBD2
CASSPGLAGQGETQYF
TGTGCCAGCAGCCCGGGACTAGCGGGCCAGGGGGAGACCCAGTACTTC
>TRBV5-1|NA|TRBJ2-7|TRBD2
CASRLGGTSEYEQYF
TGCGCCAGCAGGTTGGGGGGGACTAGCGAGTACGAGCAGTACTTC
>TRBV5-4|NA|TRBJ1-5|TRBD1
CASSLDKGQGNQPQHF
TGTGCCAGCAGCTTGGATAAGGGACAGGGGAATCAGCCCCAGCATTTT
>TRBV6-5|NA|TRBJ1-4|TRBD1
CASKGAVTNEKLFF
TGTGCCAGCAAGGGGGCGGTTACAAATGAAAAACTGTTTTTT
>TRBV9|NA|TRBJ2-3|TRBD2
CASSSPGGADTQYF
TGTGCCAGCAGCTCCCCGGGGGGTGCAGATACGCAGTATTTT
>TRBV2|NA|TRBJ1-5|NA
CASSPIEAFPPGDRDQPQHF
TGTGCCAGCAGTCCGATCGAAGCCTTTCCCCCAGGGGATAGAGATCAGCCCCAGCATTTT
>TRBV7-2|NA|TRBJ2-5|NA
CASSTRAGYQETQYF
TGTGCCAGCAGCACTCGGGCGGGCTACCAAGAGACCCAGTACTTC
>TRBV28|NA|TRBJ2-2|TRBD1
CASRRQGAPTGELFF
TGTGCCAGCAGACGACAGGGGGCGCCCACCGGGGAGCTGTTTTTT
>TRBV2|NA|TRBJ2-5|TRBD2
CASSAGVSETQYF
TGTGCCAGCAGCGCGGGAGTTTCGGAGACCCAGTACTTC